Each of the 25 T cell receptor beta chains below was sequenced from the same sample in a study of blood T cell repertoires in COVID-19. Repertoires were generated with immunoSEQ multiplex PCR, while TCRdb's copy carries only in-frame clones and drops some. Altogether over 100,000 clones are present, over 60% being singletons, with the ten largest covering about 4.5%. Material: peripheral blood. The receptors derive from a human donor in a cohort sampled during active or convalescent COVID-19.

CDR3: CASSWTSGGSTISYEQYF. CDR3 DNA sequence: TGCGCCAGCAGCTGGACTAGCGGGGGTTCCACGATCTCCTACGAGCAGTACTTC. This chain uses TRBV5-1 with TRBJ2-7; 13 bases match TRBD2. V dropped 3 bases and J dropped 0; count of bases not matched to a gene: 9. Germline V gene lookup returns CDR1 SGHRS and CDR2 YFSETQ. The CDR3 has 18 amino acids.

The DNA for the CDR3 is TGTGCCAGTAGACGACAGGGAAGTGACGAGCAGTACTTC. This gives the protein CASRRQGSDEQYF. J is TRBJ2-7 and V is TRBV19, with 7 positions matching TRBD1. Germline V lookup: CDR1 LNHDA, CDR2 SQIVND (reference sequence). Trimming at V came to 6 bases and at J to 5 bases, leaving 7 bases not matched to a gene. The CDR3 length is 13 residues.

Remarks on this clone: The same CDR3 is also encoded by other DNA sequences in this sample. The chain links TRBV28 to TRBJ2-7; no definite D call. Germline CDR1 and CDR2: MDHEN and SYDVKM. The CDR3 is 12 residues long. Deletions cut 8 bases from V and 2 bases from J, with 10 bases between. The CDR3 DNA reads TGTGCCAGCCTCGCCCCGGCCTACGAGCAGTACTTC. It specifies CASLAPAYEQYF.

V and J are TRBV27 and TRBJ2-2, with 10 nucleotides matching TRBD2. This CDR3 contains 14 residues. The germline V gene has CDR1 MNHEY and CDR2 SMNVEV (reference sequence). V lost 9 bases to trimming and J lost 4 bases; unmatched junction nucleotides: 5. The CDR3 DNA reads TGTGCCAGTTGGGTAGCGGGAGGCACCGGGGAGCTGTTTTTT. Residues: CASWVAGGTGELFF.

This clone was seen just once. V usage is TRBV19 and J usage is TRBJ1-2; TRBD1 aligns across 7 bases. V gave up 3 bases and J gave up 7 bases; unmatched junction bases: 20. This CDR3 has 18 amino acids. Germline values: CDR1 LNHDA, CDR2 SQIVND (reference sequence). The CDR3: CASSMNSIDRVGRSGYTF. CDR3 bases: TGTGCCAGTAGTATGAACTCCATTGACAGGGTCGGGCGCTCTGGCTACACCTTC.

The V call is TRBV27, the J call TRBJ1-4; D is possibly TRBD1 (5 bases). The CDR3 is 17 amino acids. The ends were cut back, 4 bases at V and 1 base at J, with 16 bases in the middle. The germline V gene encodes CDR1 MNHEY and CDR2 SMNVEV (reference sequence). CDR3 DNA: TGTGCCAGCAGTTCCTGGACACCTTACCTAACTAATGAAAAACTGTTTTTT. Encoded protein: CASSSWTPYLTNEKLFF.

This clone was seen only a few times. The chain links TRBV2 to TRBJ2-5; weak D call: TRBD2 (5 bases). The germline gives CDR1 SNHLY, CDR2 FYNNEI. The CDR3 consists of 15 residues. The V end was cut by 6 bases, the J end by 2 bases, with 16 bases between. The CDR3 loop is CASSPTLSVQETQYF. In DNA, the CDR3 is TGTGCCAGCAGCCCGACTCTTAGCGTACAAGAGACCCAGTACTTC.

For the CDR3, the DNA is TGCGCCAGCAGCTTCGGGACAGGGCTCCAAGAGACCCAGTACTTC. The encoded protein is CASSFGTGLQETQYF. This chain connects TRBV5-1 to TRBJ2-5; 9 positions agree with TRBD1. Germline V CDR1 and CDR2: SGHRS, YFSETQ. The V gene end was trimmed by 2 bases and the J gene end by 1 base; junction bases not matched to a gene: 3. The CDR3 runs to 15 residues.

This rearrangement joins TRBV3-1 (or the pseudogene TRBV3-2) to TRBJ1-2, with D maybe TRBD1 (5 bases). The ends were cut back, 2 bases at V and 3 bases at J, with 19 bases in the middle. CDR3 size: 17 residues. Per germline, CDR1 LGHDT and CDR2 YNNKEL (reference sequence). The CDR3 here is CASSQYYSRVADYGYTF. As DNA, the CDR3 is TGTGCCAGCAGCCAATACTATTCCAGGGTCGCCGACTATGGCTACACCTTC.

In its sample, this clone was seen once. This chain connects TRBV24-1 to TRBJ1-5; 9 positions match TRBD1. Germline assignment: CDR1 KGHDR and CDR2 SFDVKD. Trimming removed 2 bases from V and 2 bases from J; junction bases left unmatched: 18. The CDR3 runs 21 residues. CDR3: CATSDSPQTGGAGVGNQPQHF. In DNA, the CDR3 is TGTGCCACCAGTGATTCCCCCCAGACAGGGGGAGCCGGAGTAGGCAATCAGCCCCAGCATTTT.

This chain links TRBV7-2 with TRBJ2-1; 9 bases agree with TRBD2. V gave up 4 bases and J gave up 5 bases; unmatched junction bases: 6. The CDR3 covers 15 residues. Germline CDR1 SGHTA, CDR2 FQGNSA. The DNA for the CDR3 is TGTGCCAGCAGCTCGACTAGCGGAGTAAACAATGAGCAGTTCTTC. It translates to CASSSTSGVNNEQFF.

In DNA form, the CDR3 reads TGTGCCAGCAGCTTAAGCGGGGGGACCCAGTACTTC. Translating gives CASSLSGGTQYF. V and J are TRBV7-9 and TRBJ2-5, with 8 bases matching TRBD2. Germline lookup yields CDR1 SEHNR and CDR2 FQNEAQ (reference sequence). This CDR3 region has 12 residues. After removal of 2 bases from V and 7 bases from J, the junction contained 0 bases not matched to a gene.

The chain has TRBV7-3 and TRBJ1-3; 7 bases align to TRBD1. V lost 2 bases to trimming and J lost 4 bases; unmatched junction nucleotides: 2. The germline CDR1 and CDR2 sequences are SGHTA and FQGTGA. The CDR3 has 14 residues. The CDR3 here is CASSLDRAGNTIYF. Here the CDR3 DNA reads TGTGCCAGCAGCTTAGACAGGGCGGGAAACACCATATATTTT.

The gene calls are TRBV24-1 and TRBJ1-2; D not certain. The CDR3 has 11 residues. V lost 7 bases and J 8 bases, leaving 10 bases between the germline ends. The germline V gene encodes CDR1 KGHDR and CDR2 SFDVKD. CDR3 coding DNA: TGTGCCACCAGGGACGCGGGCGGCTACACCTTC. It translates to CATRDAGGYTF.

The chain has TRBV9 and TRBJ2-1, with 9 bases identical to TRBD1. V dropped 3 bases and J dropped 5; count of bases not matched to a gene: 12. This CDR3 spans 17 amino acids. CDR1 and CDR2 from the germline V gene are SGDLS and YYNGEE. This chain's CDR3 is CASSEPTGTGTNNEQFF. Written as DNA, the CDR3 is TGTGCCAGCAGCGAACCTACCGGGACAGGGACTAACAATGAGCAGTTCTTC.

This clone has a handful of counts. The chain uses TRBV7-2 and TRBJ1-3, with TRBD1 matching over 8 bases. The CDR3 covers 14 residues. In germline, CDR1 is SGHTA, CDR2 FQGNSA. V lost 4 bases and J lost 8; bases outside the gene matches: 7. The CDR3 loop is CASSWEDRVDTIYF. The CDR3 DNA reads TGTGCCAGCAGCTGGGAGGACAGGGTTGACACCATATATTTT.

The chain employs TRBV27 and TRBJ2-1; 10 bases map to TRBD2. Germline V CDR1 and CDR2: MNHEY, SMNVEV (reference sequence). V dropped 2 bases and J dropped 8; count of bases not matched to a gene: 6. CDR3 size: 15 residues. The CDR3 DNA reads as TGTGCCAGCAGTTTAACAGCGGGGGGGCACGATGAGCAGTTCTTC. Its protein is CASSLTAGGHDEQFF.

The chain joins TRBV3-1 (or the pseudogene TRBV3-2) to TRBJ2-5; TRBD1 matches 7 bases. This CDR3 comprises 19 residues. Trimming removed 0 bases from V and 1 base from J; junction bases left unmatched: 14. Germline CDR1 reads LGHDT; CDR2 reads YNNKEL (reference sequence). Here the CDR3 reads CASSQDYGAETGPQETQYF. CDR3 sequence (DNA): TGTGCCAGCAGCCAAGATTACGGTGCGGAGACAGGGCCCCAAGAGACCCAGTACTTC.

In nucleotides, the CDR3 is TGCGCCAGCAGCTCTGCTAACCGGGACAGAAAAGAGACCCAGTACTTC. It codes for CASSSANRDRKETQYF. This sequence joins TRBV5-1 and TRBJ2-5; 7 bases line up with TRBD1. Germline CDR1 reads SGHRS; CDR2 reads YFSETQ. The junction had 11 bases not matched to a gene; V was cut back by 3 bases and J by 3 bases. The CDR3 covers 16 residues.

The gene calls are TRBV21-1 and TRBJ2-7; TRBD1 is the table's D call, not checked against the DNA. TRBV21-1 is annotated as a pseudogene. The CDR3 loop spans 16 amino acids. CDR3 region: CASSTSQGGNSYEQYF. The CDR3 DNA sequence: TGTGCCAGCAGCACCTCACAGGGTGGAAACTCCTACGAGCAGTACTTC.

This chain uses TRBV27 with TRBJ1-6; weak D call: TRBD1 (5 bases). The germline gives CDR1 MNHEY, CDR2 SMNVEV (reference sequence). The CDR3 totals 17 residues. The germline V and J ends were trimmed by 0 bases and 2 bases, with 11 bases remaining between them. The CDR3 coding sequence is TGTGCCAGCAGTTTATCTCCAGGGATGGCCTATAATTCACCCCTCCACTTT. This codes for CASSLSPGMAYNSPLHF.

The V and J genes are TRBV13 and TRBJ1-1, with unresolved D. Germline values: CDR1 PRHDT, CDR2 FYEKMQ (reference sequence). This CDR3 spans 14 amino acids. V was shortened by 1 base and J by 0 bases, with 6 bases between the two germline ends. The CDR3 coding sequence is TGTGCCAGCAGCTTAGTCGGGATGAACACTGAAGCTTTCTTT. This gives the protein CASSLVGMNTEAFF.

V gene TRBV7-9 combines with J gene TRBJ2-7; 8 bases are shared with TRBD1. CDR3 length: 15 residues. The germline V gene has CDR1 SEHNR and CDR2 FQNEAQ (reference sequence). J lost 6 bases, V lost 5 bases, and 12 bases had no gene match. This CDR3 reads CASSPAFAGGSEQYF. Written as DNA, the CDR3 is TGTGCCAGCAGCCCCGCGTTCGCAGGGGGCAGCGAGCAGTACTTC.

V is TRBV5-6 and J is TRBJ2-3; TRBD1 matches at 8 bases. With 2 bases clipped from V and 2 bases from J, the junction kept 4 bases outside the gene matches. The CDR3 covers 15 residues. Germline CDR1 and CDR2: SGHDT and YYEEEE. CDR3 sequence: CASSFGQGATDTQYF. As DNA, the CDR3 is TGTGCCAGCAGCTTCGGACAGGGAGCCACAGATACGCAGTATTTT.

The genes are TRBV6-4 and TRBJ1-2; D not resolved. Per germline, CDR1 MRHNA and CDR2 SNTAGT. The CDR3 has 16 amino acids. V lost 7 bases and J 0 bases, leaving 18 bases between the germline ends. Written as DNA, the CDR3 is TGTGCCAGCATATTTTGTACGGTAAGAGCTAACTATGGCTACACCTTC. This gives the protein CASIFCTVRANYGYTF.